This TCR beta chain was sequenced in a study of cytotoxic CD8 clonotypes in ibrutinib-treated CLL. Study-level information: In all, about a dozen patients were relapsed/refractory, around 15 were treatment-naive and about 17 were IGHV unmutated. Treatment had run for a median roughly eleven months, range 6 to 36, when response samples were taken. Study observations and caveats: Clonality increased with ibrutinib response but returned toward baseline at progression.

To note about this clone: The antigen is unknown.

Trimming took off 7 bases at V and 6 bases at J, with 13 bases between the two ends. Germline V gives CDR1 MDHEN, CDR2 SYDVKM. This CDR3 is 13 amino acids long. PBMCs were cryopreserved, and roughly 2 micrograms of genomic DNA from them went into TCR beta libraries. Only in-frame clones appear in the TCRdb table, and some are missing; sequencing was by immunoSEQ multiplex PCR. The sample carries 100,000 to 150,000 clones, 80% to 90% recorded once. Sequencing used PBMCs, obtained after 24 months of ibrutinib treatment. The V gene is TRBV28, the J gene TRBJ1-5, with D perhaps TRBD1 (6 bases). The receptor comes from a human donor with chronic lymphocytic leukemia. DNA for the CDR3: TGTGCCAGCACCCAGGGGTATGGTCAGCCCCAGCATTTT. It translates to CASTQGYGQPQHF. The full variable domain, in which reference TRBV28 and TRBJ1-5 provide the parts outside the CDR3, is DVKVTQSSRYLVKRTGEKVFLECVQDMDHENMFWYRQDPGLGLRLIYFSYDVKMKEKGDIPEGYSVSREKKERFSLILESASTNQTSMYLCASTQGYGQPQHFGDGTRLSIL.